Following are 11 T cell receptor beta chains from one sample sequenced in a study of response to subunit inactivated influenza vaccine. TCRdb called the RT-PCR reads again in MiXCR, with one record for every CDR3 protein. This table has 800,000 or so distinct CDR3 sequences, less than 25% appearing once. The sequenced sample was PBMCs from blood, obtained roughly 5 days after vaccination. These receptors were collected from a man aged 50 or older who received an inactivated influenza vaccine.

The chain couples TRBV5-1 to TRBJ2-7, with 7 bases lining up with TRBD2. Germline loops: CDR1 SGHRS, CDR2 YFSETQ. The CDR3 has 13 residues. Germline trimming cut 2 bases from V and 7 bases from J; bases unmatched to any gene: 6. The CDR3 spells CASSLMFGGEQYF. The DNA of the CDR3 is TGCGCCAGCAGCTTAATGTTCGGGGGGGAGCAGTACTTC. The full variable domain, with the rest looked up from reference TRBV5-1 and TRBJ2-7, is KAGVTQTPRYLIKTRGQQVTLSCSPISGHRSVSWYQQTPGQGLQFLFEYFSETQRNKGNFPGRFSGRQFSNSRSEMNVSTLELGDSALYLCASSLMFGGEQYFGPGTRLTVT.

The CDR3: CASTEAGGSYNEQFF. The CDR3, as DNA: TGTGCCAGCACCGAAGCGGGAGGGAGCTACAATGAGCAGTTCTTC. The gene calls are TRBV6-1 and TRBJ2-1, with TRBD2 matching 10 bases. V gave up 7 bases and J gave up 3 bases; unmatched junction bases: 6. This CDR3 comprises 15 residues. CDR1 is MNHNS and CDR2 is SASEGT in the germline V gene.

V is TRBV6-1 and J is TRBJ2-1; TRBD2 aligns across 10 bases. Germline trimming cut 3 bases from V and 1 base from J; bases unmatched to any gene: 3. The CDR3 loop spans 16 amino acids. CDR1 and CDR2 from the germline V gene are MNHNS and SASEGT. The CDR3 region is CASSDPSGRSYNEQFF. CDR3 in DNA: TGTGCCAGCAGTGACCCTAGCGGGAGATCCTACAATGAGCAGTTCTTC.

This clonotype was detected only a few times. The rearrangement links TRBV12-3 or TRBV12-4 to TRBJ1-2; a possible D gene is TRBD1 (6 bases). CDR3 size: 14 residues. Deletions cut 6 bases from V and 5 bases from J, with 16 bases between. In DNA, the CDR3 is TGTGCCAGCAGAATGACCGGGACAATTTATGGCTACACCTTC. Its translation: CASRMTGTIYGYTF.

This clonotype was recorded a few times. The chain combines TRBV7-9 with TRBJ2-1; no clear D gene. From germline, CDR1 is SEHNR and CDR2 FQNEAQ (reference sequence). The ends were cut back, 5 bases at V and 0 bases at J, with 14 bases in the middle. This CDR3 spans 16 amino acids. The CDR3 DNA sequence: TGTGCCAGCAGCCAAGGTAGTAGAAACTCCTACAATGAGCAGTTCTTC. As protein: CASSQGSRNSYNEQFF.

This clonotype came up a few times. The chain employs TRBV7-2 and TRBJ2-3; D ambiguous. V was clipped by 1 base and J by 5 bases, with 10 bases between them. In germline, CDR1 is SGHTA, CDR2 FQGNSA. The CDR3 contains 14 residues. The CDR3 here is CASSLVPRVDTQYF. CDR3 sequence (DNA): TGTGCCAGCAGCTTAGTCCCCCGGGTAGATACGCAGTATTTT.

The chain uses TRBV6-5 and TRBJ2-1; 8 bases match TRBD1. V dropped 4 bases and J dropped 8; count of bases not matched to a gene: 7. Germline CDR1 and CDR2: MNHEY and SVGAGI. The CDR3 consists of 14 residues. The CDR3 coding sequence is TGTGCCAGCAGTTTCGGACAGGGAAGGTATGAGCAGTTCTTC. Its protein is CASSFGQGRYEQFF.

The rearrangement links TRBV25-1 to TRBJ2-5; 10 bases agree with TRBD2. CDR1 is MGHDK, CDR2 SYGVNS, per germline. The ends lost 0 bases at V and 6 bases at J; junction bases unmatched: 19. The CDR3 has 20 residues. In DNA, the CDR3 is TGTGCCAGCAGTGAATATTCTGGGCAGGGAAGCGGGAGGGCCCTCCAGACCCAGTACTTC. Translating it yields CASSEYSGQGSGRALQTQYF.

The rearrangement links TRBV6-2 or TRBV6-3 to TRBJ2-7, with a weak D call TRBD1 (6 bases). V was clipped by 6 bases and J by 8 bases, with 14 bases between them. Germline CDR1 and CDR2: MNHEY and SVGEGT. The CDR3 sequence is 12 residues long. CDR3 sequence (DNA): TGTGCCAGCAGCCACCTGGGGGCCAAGCAGTACTTC. Amino acids: CASSHLGAKQYF.

This clonotype was counted between two and nine times. The chain carries TRBV29-1 and TRBJ2-2; D is uncertain. The germline V and J ends were trimmed by 7 bases and 1 base, with 10 bases remaining between them. Germline V gene lookup returns CDR1 SQVTM and CDR2 ANQGSEA. The CDR3 spans 13 residues. CDR3 in amino acids: CSATRMNTGELFF. The DNA for the CDR3 is TGCAGCGCTACCAGGATGAACACCGGGGAGCTGTTTTTT.

This clonotype has a count of ten or more. CDR3 coding DNA: TGCAGCGTTGATCAGGGGGGTTACGAGCAGTACTTC. Amino acid sequence: CSVDQGGYEQYF. The chain combines TRBV29-1 with TRBJ2-7, with D possibly being TRBD1 (7 bases). Trimming stripped 3 bases from V and 4 bases from J, with 10 bases between. The CDR3 consists of 12 residues. CDR1 and CDR2 from the germline V gene are SQVTM and ANQGSEA.